This T cell receptor beta chain was obtained from a study of Graves' ophthalmopathy and Graves' hyperthyroidism. Ophthalmopathy in the donors was of moderate-to-severe activity, with CAS ≥3, NOSPECS ≥4 and duration under 3 months. Ineligible for inclusion were patients with other autoimmune diseases, uncontrolled infections, pregnancy or lactation. Diagnoses were established from clinical symptoms, serum thyroxine, TRAb, thyroid ultrasound and orbital computed tomography. Beta-chain TCR CDR3 regions were amplified from RNA transcripts. A first-round RT-PCR used HTBI primers, followed by a second-round multiplex PCR. TCRdb independently ran MiXCR on the multiplex PCR reads; one entry per CDR3 protein. This table holds about 340,000 distinct CDR3 sequences, around a sixth found once. This clonotype was observed at least ten times. Its antigen remains unidentified. Notes on the study in general: Ophthalmopathy progression prediction by the model yielded a sensitivity of 55% to 71% and a specificity of less than 75%.

Germline CDR1 is SGHRS and CDR2 is YFSETQ. The V end lost 6 bases, the J end lost 0 bases, and 9 bases lay between the germline ends. The CDR3 extends over 13 amino acids. The chain combines TRBV5-1 with TRBJ1-1; unclear D gene. This clonotype was obtained from an adult man with Graves' ophthalmopathy. Sequenced input: peripheral blood. As DNA, the CDR3 is TGCGCCAGCAAGCCGTACATGAACACTGAAGCTTTCTTT. This encodes CASKPYMNTEAFF.